The following is a T cell receptor beta chain sequence with its context. Its antigen has not been determined. Per-base quality was not reported, and no clone a single base away is much larger than it. The CDR3 measures 12 amino acids from cysteine to phenylalanine. Just CDR3 DNA is preserved here, 36 bases in frame from base 1. V lost 6 bases and J lost 8 bases; the stretch between them is 13 bases long. The CDR1 and CDR2 encoded by the germline V gene are MDHEN and SYDVKM. The immunoSEQ Assay, a bias-controlled multiplex PCR, was used to amplify TCRbeta CDR3 regions from genomic DNA. Per the original workflow: The number of nucleated cells in each sample was estimated by amplification of reference gene primers within the assay. To quantify the absolute abundance of each unique TCRbeta CDR3 rearrangement, sequence reads were collapsed and filtered. For each sample, productive Simpson clonality was calculated as the square root of Simpson's diversity index over productive rearrangements. As stored in TCRdb, this immuneACCESS dataset retains in-frame rearrangements with V and J assigned. A fraction of the clones does not appear; measured against another copy, unresolved V genes explain less than half of the discrepancy, and the remainder lacks a known reason. V and J calls and clone size are those listed in that table; D and trimming were worked out from the DNA. Here the sample has approximately 40,000 clones; about 80% occur a single time. Clones ranked in the top ten supply 2% to 3% of the sample.

The collaborating institutions used their own protocols to collect whole blood in K2EDTA tubes. For TCRbeta analysis, collaborators shipped samples in one of three forms: frozen whole blood, isolated PBMCs, or DNA extracted from either of those sample types. These data come from a study of blood T cell repertoires in COVID-19 (dated by TCRdb to 2018 to 2020). About the study as a whole: Samples covering the acute and convalescent phases of COVID-19 were provided by collaborators in the United States, Italy and Spain. The repertoires were released in a freely available public database meant as a resource for research on the immune response to SARS-CoV-2. Where available, HLA class I and class II types were obtained from metadata supplied by the sample provider rather than from assay-based typing. Samples came from the ongoing ImmuneRACE study (first 160 participants) plus 1,254 subjects from 6 global collaborators. Deeply sampled blood TCRbeta repertoires from subjects exposed to, actively infected with, or recovered from COVID-19 were included in the dataset. The material from the prospective study consisted of cDNA or gDNA derived from T cells, B-cell-depleted T cells, or PBMCs. Sample metadata almost always included a de-identified subject ID, COVID-19 status, age in years and sex.

General study outcomes and caveats: Clinical and demographic metadata were provided uncurated, with the amount varying by source and participant.

This sequence originates from a woman aged 60-75 years with acute or convalescent COVID-19. The chain is made from TRBV28 and TRBJ1-2; possibly the D gene is TRBD1, per 5 matching bases. Specimen: peripheral blood. The CDR3 here reads CASRRQKPGYTF. The DNA sequence follows: TGTGCCAGCAGGCGACAGAAGCCAGGCTACACCTTC.